This TCR beta chain was observed in a study of cytomegalovirus exposure and HLA in healthy donors. The CDR3 contains 14 residues. Germline CDR1 KGHSH, CDR2 LQKENI. The V end lost 5 bases, the J end lost 0 bases, and 5 bases lay between the germline ends. Whole-study results and caveats: Reported performance of the classifier showed diagnosis of cytomegalovirus status with high specificity and sensitivity. Accurate HLA-A and HLA-B prediction from TCR beta sequences was reported for most subjects.

Each of the donors was a healthy bone marrow donor. A note on this clone: Antigen unknown.

PCR was performed using 60 Vbeta and 13 Jbeta primers. Assay used: immunoSEQ multiplex PCR; TCRdb lists only in-frame clones, some missing. Seen here are roughly 200,000 clones, 70% to 75% observed once, and the top ten hold just under 3%. The sequence was obtained from a male donor in good health and CMV-seronegative. This chain joins TRBV18 and TRBJ2-6; no firm D call. Source material: PBMCs. The CDR3 DNA is TGTGCCAGCTCATCAGTCTCTGGGGCCAACGTCCTGACTTTC. Its translation is CASSSVSGANVLTF. Filled out from reference TRBV18 and TRBJ2-6, the complete variable domain reads NAGVMQNPRHLVRRRGQEARLRCSPMKGHSHVYWYRQLPEEGLKFMVYLQKENIIDESGMPKERFSAEFPKEGPSILRIQQVVRGDSAAYFCASSSVSGANVLTFGAGSRLTVL.